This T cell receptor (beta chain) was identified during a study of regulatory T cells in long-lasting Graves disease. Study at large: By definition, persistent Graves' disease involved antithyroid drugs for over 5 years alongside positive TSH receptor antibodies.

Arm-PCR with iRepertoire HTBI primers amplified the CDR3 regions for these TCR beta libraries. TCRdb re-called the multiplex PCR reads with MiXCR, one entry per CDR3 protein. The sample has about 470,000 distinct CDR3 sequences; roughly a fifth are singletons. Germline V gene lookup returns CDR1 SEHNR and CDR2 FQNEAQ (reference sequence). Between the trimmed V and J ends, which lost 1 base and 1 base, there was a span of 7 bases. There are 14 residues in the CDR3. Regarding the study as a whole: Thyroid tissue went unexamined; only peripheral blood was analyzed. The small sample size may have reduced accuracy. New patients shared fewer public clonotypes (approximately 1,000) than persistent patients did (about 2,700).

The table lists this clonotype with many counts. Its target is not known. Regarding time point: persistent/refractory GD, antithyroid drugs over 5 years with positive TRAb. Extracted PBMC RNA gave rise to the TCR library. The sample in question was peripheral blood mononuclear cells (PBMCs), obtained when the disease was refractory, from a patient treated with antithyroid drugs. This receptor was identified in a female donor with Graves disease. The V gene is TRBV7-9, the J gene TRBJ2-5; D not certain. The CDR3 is CASSLVVAQETQYF. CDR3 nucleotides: TGTGCCAGCAGCTTAGTCGTCGCCCAAGAGACCCAGTACTTC. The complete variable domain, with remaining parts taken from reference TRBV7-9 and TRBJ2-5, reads DTGVSQNPRHKITKRGQNVTFRCDPISEHNRLYWYRQTLGQGPEFLTYFQNEAQLEKSRLLSDRFSAERPKGSFSTLEIQRTEQGDSAMYLCASSLVVAQETQYFGPGTRLLVL.